The clone carrying this T cell receptor (beta chain) was detected once. The sample originates from a study of blood T cell repertoires in COVID-19. In the study overall: The samples span acute and convalescent COVID-19 from the United States, Italy and Spain. Sample material is recorded as cDNA or gDNA derived from T cells, B-cell-depleted T cells, or PBMCs.

Data came from immunoSEQ multiplex PCR; TCRdb stores just in-frame clones and leaves some out. The data hold about 430,000 clones, with over 75% observed a single time. Enrolled through a virtual design, the participants were between about 18 and 89 years of age and came from about two dozen US areas. Allocation to cohorts depended on clinical history reported by the participants. Germline assignment: CDR1 SGHRS and CDR2 YFSETQ. V dropped 2 bases and J dropped 1 base, with 6 bases sitting between them. The CDR3 length is 13 residues. Sequences were obtained from PBMCs or T cells enriched from blood (not recorded which). The V call is TRBV5-1, the J call TRBJ2-5; unclear D gene. This TCR came from a woman under 30 who had been exposed to COVID-19. The CDR3 DNA follows: TGCGCCAGCAGCTTTAATCTCCAAGAGACCCAGTACTTC. Residues: CASSFNLQETQYF.